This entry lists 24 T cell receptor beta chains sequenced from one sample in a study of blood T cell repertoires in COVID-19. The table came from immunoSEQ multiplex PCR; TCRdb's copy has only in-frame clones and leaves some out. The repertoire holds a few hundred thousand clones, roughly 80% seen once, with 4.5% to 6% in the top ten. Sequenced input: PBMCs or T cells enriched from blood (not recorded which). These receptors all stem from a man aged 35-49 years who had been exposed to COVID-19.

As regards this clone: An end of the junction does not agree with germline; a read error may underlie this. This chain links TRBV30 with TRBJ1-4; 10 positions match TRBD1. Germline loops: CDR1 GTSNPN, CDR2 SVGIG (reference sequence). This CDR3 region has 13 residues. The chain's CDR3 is CAWTGGNNEKLFF. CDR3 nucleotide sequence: TGTGCATGGACAGGGGGAAATAATGAAAAACTGTTTTTT.

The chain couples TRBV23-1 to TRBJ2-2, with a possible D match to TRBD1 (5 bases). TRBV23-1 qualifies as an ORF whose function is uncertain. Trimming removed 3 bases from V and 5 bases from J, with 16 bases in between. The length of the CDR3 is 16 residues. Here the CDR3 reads CASSHPGQGRTGELFF. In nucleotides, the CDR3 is TGCGCCAGCAGTCATCCGGGTCAGGGTCGGACCGGGGAGCTGTTTTTT.

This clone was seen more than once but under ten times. The CDR3 DNA reads TGTGCCAGCATCGGTTCCGGGGAGCTGTTTTTT. Its protein product is CASIGSGELFF. The chain uses TRBV28 and TRBJ2-2; D is undetermined. Germline V CDR1 and CDR2: MDHEN, SYDVKM. Between the trimmed V and J ends, which lost 7 bases and 6 bases, there was a span of 6 bases. The CDR3 is 11 residues long. Filled out from reference TRBV28 and TRBJ2-2, the complete variable domain reads DVKVTQSSRYLVKRTGEKVFLECVQDMDHENMFWYRQDPGLGLRLIYFSYDVKMKEKGDIPEGYSVSREKKERFSLILESASTNQTSMYLCASIGSGELFFGEGSRLTVL.

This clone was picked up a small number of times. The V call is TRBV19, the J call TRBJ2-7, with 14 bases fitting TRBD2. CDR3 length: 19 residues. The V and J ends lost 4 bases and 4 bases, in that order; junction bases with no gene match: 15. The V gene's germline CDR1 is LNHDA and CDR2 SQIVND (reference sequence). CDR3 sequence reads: CASSTYGRATSGRVYEQYF. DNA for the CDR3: TGTGCCAGTAGTACATACGGTCGAGCGACTAGCGGGAGGGTTTACGAGCAGTACTTC.

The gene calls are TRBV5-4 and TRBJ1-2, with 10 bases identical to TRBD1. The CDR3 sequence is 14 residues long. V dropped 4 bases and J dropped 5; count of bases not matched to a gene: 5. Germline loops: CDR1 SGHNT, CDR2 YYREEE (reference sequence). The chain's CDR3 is CASSRAGQGYGYTF. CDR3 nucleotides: TGTGCCAGCAGCCGAGCGGGACAGGGGTATGGCTACACCTTC.

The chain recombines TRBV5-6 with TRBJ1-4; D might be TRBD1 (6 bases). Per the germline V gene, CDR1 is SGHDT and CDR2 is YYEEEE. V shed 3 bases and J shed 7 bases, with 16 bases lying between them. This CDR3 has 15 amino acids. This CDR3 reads CASSSYREGGEKLFF. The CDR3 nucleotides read TGTGCCAGCAGCTCATACAGGGAAGGAGGTGAAAAACTGTTTTTT. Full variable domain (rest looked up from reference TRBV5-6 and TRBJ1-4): DAGVTQSPTHLIKTRGQQVTLRCSPKSGHDTVSWYQQALGQGPQFIFQYYEEEERQRGNFPDRFSGHQFPNYSSELNVNALLLGDSALYLCASSSYREGGEKLFFGSGTQLSVL.

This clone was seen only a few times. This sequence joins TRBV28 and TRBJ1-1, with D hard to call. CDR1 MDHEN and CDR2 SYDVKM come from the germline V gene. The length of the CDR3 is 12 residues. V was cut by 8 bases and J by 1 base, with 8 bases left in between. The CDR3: CASRLANTEAFF. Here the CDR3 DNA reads TGTGCCAGCCGCTTGGCGAACACTGAAGCTTTCTTT.

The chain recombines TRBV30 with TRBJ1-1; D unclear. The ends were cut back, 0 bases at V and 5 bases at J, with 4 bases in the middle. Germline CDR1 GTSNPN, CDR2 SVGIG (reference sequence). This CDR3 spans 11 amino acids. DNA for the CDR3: TGTGCCTGGAGTGTAATAACTGAAGCTTTCTTT. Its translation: CAWSVITEAFF.

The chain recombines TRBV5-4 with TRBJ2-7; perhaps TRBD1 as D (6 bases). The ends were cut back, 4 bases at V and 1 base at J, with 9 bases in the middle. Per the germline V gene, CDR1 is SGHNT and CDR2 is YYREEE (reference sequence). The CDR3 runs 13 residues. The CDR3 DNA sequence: TGTGCCAGCAGCGTGACAGGATCCTACGAGCAGTACTTC. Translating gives CASSVTGSYEQYF.

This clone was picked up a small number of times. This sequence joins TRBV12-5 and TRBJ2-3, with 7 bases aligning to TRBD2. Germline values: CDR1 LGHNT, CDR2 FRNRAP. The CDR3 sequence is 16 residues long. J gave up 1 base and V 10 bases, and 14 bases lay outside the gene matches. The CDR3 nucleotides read TGTGCTACCCGTCCCGGGACTATTTTGGGCACAGATACGCAGTATTTT. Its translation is CATRPGTILGTDTQYF.

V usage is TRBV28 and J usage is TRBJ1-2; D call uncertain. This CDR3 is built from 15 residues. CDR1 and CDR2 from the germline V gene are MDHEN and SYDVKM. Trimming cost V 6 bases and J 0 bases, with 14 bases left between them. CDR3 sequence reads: CASSQMVHTNYGYTF. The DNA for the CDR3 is TGTGCCAGCAGCCAAATGGTCCACACTAACTATGGCTACACCTTC.

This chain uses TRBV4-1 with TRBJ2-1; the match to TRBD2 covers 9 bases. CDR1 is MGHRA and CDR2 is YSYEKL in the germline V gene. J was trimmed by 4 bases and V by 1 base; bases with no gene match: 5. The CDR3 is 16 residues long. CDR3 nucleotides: TGCGCCAGCAGCCAAGGTGAGACTAGCGGTTACAATGAGCAGTTCTTC. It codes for CASSQGETSGYNEQFF.

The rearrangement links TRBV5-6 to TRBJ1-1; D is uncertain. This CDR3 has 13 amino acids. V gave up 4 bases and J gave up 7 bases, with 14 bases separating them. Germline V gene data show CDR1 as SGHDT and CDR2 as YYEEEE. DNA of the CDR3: TGTGCCAGCAGCCTGAGGACTCTAGGTGAAGCTTTCTTT. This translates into CASSLRTLGEAFF.

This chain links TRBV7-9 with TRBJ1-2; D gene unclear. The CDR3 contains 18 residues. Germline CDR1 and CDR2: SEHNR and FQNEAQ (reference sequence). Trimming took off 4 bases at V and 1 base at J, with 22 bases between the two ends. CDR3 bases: TGTGCCAGCAGCTACGGACGGAACCGTTTGAGGGTTAACTATGGCTACACCTTC. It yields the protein CASSYGRNRLRVNYGYTF.

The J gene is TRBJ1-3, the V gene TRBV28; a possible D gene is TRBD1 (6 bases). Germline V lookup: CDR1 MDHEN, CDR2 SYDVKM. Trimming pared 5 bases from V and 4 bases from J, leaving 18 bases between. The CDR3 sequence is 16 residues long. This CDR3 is CASSPGGGARGNTIYF. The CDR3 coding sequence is TGTGCCAGCAGTCCTGGTGGGGGGGCGCGAGGAAACACCATATATTTT.

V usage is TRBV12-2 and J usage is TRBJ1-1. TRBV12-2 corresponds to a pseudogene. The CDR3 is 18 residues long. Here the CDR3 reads CASRSDVGSNYVNTEAFF. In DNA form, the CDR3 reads TGTGCAAGTCGCTCCGATGTGGGGAGTAATTATGTGAACACTGAAGCTTTCTTT.

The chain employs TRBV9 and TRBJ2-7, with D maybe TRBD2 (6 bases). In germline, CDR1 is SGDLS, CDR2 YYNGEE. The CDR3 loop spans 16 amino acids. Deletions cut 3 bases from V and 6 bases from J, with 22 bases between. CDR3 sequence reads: CASSAKRGGRHGEQYF. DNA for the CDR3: TGTGCCAGCAGCGCAAAACGTGGAGGGCGGCATGGCGAGCAGTACTTC.

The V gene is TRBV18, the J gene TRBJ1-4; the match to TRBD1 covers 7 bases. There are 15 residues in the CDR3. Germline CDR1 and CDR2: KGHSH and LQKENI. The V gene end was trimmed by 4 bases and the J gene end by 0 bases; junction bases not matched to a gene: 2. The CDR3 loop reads CASSQGATTNEKLFF. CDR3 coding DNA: TGTGCCAGCTCACAGGGGGCAACAACTAATGAAAAACTGTTTTTT. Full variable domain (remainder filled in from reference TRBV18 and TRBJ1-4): NAGVMQNPRHLVRRRGQEARLRCSPMKGHSHVYWYRQLPEEGLKFMVYLQKENIIDESGMPKERFSAEFPKEGPSILRIQQVVRGDSAAYFCASSQGATTNEKLFFGSGTQLSVL.

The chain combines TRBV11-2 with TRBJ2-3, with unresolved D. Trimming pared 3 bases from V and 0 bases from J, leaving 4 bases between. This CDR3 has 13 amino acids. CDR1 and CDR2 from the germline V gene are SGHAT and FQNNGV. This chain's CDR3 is CASSFQSTDTQYF. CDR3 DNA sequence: TGTGCCAGCAGCTTCCAGAGCACAGATACGCAGTATTTT.

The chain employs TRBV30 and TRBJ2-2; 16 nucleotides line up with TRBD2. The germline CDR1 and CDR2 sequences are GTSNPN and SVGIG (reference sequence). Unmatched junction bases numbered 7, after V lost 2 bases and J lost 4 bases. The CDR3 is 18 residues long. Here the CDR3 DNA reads TGTGCCTGGAGTACGGGACTAGCGGGAGGGCCCGGCACCGGGGAGCTGTTTTTT. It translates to CAWSTGLAGGPGTGELFF.

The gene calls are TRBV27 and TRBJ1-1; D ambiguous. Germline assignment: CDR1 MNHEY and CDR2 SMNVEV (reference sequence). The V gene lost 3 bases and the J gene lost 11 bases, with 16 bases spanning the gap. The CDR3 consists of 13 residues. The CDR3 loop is CASSFQTAGSAFF. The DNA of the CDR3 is TGTGCCAGCAGTTTCCAAACAGCGGGGTCGGCTTTCTTT.

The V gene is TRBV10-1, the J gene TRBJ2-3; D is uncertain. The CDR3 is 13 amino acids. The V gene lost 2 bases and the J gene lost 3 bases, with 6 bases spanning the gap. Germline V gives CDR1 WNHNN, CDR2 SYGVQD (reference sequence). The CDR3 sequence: CASSERVTDTQYF. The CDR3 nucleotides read TGCGCCAGCAGTGAGCGGGTAACAGATACGCAGTATTTT.

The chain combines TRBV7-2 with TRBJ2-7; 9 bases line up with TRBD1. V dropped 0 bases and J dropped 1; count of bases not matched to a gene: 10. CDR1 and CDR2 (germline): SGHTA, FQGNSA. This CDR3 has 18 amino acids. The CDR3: CASSLATGWDRDSYEQYF. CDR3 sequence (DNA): TGTGCCAGCAGCTTAGCTACCGGATGGGACAGGGATTCCTACGAGCAGTACTTC.

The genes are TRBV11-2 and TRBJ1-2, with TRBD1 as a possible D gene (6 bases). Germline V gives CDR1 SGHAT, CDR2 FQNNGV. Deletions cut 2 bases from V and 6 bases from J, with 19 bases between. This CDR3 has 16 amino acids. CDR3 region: CASSLRAIPGQNGYTF. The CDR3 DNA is TGTGCCAGCAGCTTACGCGCAATCCCCGGACAGAATGGCTACACCTTC.